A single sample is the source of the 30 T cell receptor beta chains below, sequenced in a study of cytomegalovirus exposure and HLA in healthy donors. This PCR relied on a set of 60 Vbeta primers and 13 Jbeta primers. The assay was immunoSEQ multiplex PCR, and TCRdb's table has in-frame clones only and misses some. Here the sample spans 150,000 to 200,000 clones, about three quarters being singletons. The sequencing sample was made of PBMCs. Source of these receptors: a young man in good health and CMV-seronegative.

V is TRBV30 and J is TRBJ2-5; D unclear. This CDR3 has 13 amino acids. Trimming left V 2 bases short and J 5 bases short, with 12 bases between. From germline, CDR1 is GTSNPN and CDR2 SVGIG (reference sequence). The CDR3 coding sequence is TGTGCCTGGAGTCTATCGGTACCGGAGACCCAGTACTTC. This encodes CAWSLSVPETQYF.

In nucleotides, the CDR3 is TGTGCCTGGAGTGGTCAGGGGCAGGGAGGCTACACCTTC. It specifies CAWSGQGQGGYTF. V gene TRBV30 combines with J gene TRBJ1-2; D is perhaps TRBD1 (6 bases). The CDR3 has 13 amino acids. Germline V gene data show CDR1 as GTSNPN and CDR2 as SVGIG (reference sequence). The V end lost 1 base, the J end lost 8 bases, and 14 bases lay between the germline ends. Combining the CDR3 with reference TRBV30 and TRBJ1-2 gives the whole variable domain SQTIHQWPATLVQPVGSPLSLECTVEGTSNPNLYWYRQAAGRGLQLLFYSVGIGQISSEVPQNLSASRPQDRQFILSSKKLLLSDSGFYLCAWSGQGQGGYTFGSGTRLTVV.

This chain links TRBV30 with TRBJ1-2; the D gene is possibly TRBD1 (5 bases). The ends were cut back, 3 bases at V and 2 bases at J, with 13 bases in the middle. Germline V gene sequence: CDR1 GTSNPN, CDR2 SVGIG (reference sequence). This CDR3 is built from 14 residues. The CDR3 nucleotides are TGTGCCTGGAGCTGGGGGGGGATGAACTATGGCTACACCTTC. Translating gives CAWSWGGMNYGYTF. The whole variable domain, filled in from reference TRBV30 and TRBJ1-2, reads SQTIHQWPATLVQPVGSPLSLECTVEGTSNPNLYWYRQAAGRGLQLLFYSVGIGQISSEVPQNLSASRPQDRQFILSSKKLLLSDSGFYLCAWSWGGMNYGYTFGSGTRLTVV.

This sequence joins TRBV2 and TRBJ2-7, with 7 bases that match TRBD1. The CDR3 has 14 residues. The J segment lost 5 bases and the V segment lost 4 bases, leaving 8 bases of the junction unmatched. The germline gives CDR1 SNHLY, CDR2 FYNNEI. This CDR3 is CASSANRGLDEQYF. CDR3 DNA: TGTGCCAGCAGTGCTAACAGGGGATTGGACGAGCAGTACTTC.

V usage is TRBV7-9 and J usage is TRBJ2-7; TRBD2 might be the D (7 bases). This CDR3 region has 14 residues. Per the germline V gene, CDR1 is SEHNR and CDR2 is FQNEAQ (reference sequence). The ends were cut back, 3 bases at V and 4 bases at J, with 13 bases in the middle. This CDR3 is CASSFGGGQYEQYF. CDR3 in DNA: TGTGCCAGCAGCTTTGGGGGGGGGCAGTACGAGCAGTACTTC.

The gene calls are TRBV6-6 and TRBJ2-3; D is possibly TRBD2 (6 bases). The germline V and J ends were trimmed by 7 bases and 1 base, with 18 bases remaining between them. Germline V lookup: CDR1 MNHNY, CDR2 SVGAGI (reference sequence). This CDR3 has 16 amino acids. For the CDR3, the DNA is TGTGCCAGCAATCACCTGGGGGGAGGCGGCACAGATACGCAGTATTTT. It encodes CASNHLGGGGTDTQYF.

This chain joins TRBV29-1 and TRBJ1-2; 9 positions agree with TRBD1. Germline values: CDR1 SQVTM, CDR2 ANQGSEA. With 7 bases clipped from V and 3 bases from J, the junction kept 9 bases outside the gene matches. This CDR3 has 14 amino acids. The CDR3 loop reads CSASGQGIHYGYTF. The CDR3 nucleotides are TGCAGCGCCTCCGGACAGGGGATTCACTATGGCTACACCTTC.

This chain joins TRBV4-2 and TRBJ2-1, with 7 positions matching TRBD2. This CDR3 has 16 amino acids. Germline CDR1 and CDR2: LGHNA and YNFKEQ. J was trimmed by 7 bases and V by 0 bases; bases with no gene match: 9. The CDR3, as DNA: TGTGCCAGCAGCCAAGATCAGCGGGGTGGGAAGAATGAGCAGTTCTTC. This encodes CASSQDQRGGKNEQFF.

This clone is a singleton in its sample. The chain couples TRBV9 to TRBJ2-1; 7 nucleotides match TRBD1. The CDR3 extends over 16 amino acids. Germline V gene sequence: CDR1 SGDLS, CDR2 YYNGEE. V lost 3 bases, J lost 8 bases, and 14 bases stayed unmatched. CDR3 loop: CASSGGGAGRSDEQFF. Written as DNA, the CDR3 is TGTGCCAGCAGCGGAGGGGGCGCAGGAAGGTCCGATGAGCAGTTCTTC. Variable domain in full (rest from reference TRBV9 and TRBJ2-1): DSGVTQTPKHLITATGQRVTLRCSPRSGDLSVYWYQQSLDQGLQFLIQYYNGEERAKGNILERFSAQQFPDLHSELNLSSLELGDSALYFCASSGGGAGRSDEQFFGPGTRLTVL.

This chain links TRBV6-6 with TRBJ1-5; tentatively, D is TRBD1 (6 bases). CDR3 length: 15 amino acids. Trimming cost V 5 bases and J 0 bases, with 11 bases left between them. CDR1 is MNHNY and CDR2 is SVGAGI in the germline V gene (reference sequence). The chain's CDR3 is CASSKKDSSNQPQHF. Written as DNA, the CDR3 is TGTGCCAGCAGTAAAAAGGACAGTAGCAATCAGCCCCAGCATTTT.

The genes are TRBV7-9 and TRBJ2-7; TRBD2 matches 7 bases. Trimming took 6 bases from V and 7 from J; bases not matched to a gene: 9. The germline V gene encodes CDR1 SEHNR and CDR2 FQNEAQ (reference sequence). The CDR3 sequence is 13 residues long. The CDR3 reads CASRWGGLGEQYF. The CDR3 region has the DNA TGTGCCAGCAGGTGGGGGGGACTGGGGGAGCAGTACTTC.

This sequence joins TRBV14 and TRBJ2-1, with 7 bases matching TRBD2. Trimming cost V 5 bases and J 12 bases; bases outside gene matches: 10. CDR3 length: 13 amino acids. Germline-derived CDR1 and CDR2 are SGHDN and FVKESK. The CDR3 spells CASSKGLLDGQFF. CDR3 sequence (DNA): TGTGCCAGCAGCAAGGGACTATTGGATGGGCAGTTCTTC.

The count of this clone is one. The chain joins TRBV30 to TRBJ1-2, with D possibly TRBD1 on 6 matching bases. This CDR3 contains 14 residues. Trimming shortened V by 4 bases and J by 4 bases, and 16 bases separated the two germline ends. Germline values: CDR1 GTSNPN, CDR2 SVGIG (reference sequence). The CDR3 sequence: CAWNLGGGGYGYTF. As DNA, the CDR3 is TGTGCCTGGAACTTAGGGGGTGGAGGCTATGGCTACACCTTC.

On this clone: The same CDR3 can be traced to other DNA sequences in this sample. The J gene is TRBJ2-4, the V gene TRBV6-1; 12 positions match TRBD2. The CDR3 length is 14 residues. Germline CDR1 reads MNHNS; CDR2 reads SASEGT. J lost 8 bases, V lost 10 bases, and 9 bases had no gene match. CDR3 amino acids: CATLLAGGGDIQYF. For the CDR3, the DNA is TGTGCCACCTTACTAGCGGGAGGAGGAGACATTCAGTACTTC.

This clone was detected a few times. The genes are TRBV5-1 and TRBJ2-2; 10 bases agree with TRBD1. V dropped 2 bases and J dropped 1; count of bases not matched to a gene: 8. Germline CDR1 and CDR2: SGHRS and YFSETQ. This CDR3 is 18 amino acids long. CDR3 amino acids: CASSFRQGAALNTGELFF. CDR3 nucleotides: TGCGCCAGCAGCTTTCGACAGGGGGCGGCCCTGAACACCGGGGAGCTGTTTTTT.

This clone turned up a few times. As DNA, the CDR3 is TGTGCCAGCAGCTTAGGGGGAACAGGGTGGGTTCAGCCCCAGCATTTT. Protein product: CASSLGGTGWVQPQHF. This chain uses TRBV7-2 with TRBJ1-5; perhaps TRBD1 as D (6 bases). CDR3 length: 16 residues. Trimming removed 1 base at V and 6 bases at J, with 16 bases between. In germline, CDR1 is SGHTA, CDR2 FQGNSA.

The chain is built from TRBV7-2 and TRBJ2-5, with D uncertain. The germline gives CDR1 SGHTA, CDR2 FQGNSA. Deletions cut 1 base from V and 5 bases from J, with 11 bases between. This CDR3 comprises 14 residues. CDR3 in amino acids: CASSLGVGLETQYF. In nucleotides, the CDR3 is TGTGCCAGCAGCTTAGGGGTGGGCTTGGAGACCCAGTACTTC.

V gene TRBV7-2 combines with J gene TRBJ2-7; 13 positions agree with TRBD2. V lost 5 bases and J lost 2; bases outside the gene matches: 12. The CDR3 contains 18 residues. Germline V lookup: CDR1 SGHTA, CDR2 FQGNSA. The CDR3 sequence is CASSKYFGTSGIAYEQYF. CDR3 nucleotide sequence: TGTGCCAGCAGCAAATATTTCGGGACTAGCGGGATCGCCTACGAGCAGTACTTC.

The CDR3 here is CASSLALAGTETQYF. The CDR3 nucleotides read TGTGCCAGCAGCTTGGCTCTAGCGGGAACTGAGACCCAGTACTTC. The chain has TRBV5-4 and TRBJ2-5, with TRBD2 identical over 9 bases. This CDR3 has 15 residues. Germline V lookup: CDR1 SGHNT, CDR2 YYREEE (reference sequence). The V segment lost 0 bases and the J segment 5 bases; nucleotides outside the gene matches: 5.

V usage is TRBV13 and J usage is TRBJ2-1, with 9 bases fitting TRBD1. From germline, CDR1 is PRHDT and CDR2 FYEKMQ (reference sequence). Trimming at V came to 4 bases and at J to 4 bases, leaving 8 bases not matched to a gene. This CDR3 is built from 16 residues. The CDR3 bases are TGTGCCAGCAGCTCCGCAACCGGGACAGGGTACAATGAGCAGTTCTTC. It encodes CASSSATGTGYNEQFF.

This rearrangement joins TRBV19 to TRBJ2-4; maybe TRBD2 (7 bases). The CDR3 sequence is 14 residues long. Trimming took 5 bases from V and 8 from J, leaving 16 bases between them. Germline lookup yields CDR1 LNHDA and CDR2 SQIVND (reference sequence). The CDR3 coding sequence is TGTGCCAGTAGTCCAGGGAGGGGGGGTCACATTCAGTACTTC. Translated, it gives CASSPGRGGHIQYF.

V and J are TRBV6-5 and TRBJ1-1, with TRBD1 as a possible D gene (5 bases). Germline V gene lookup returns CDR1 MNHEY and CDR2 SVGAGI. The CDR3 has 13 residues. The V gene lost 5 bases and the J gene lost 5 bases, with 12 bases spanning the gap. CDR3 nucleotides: TGTGCCAGCAGTGTGGGGCCTAGTACTGAAGCTTTCTTT. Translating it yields CASSVGPSTEAFF.

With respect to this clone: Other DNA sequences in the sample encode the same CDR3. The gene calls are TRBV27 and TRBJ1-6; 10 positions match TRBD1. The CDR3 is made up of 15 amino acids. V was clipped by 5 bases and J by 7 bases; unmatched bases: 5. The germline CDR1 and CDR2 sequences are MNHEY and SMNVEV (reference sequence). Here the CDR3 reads CASSLGQGGNSPLHF. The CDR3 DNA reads TGTGCCAGCAGTCTAGGACAGGGGGGGAATTCACCCCTCCACTTT.

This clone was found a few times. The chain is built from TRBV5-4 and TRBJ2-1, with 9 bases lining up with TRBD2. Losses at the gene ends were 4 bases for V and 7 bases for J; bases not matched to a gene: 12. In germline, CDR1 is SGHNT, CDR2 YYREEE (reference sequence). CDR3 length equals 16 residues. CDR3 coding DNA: TGTGCCAGCAGCCCTCAGGGGGGGCGGGAGGGGAATGAGCAGTTCTTC. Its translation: CASSPQGGREGNEQFF.

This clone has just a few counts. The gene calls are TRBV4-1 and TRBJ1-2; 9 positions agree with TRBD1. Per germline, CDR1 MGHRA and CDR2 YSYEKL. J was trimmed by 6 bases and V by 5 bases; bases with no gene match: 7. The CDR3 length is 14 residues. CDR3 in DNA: TGCGCCAGCAGCACACCGGGACAGGGAGATGGCTACACCTTC. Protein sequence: CASSTPGQGDGYTF.

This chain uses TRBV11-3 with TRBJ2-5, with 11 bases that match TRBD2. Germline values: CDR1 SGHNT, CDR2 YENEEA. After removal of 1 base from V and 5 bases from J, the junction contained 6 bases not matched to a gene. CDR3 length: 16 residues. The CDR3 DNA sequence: TGTGCCAGCAGCTTAGGGCTAGCGGGAGGAGGGGAGACCCAGTACTTC. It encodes CASSLGLAGGGETQYF.

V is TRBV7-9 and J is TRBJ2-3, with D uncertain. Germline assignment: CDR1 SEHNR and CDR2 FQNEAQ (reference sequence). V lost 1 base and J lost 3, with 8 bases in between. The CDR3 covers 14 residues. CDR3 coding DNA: TGTGCCAGCAGCTTAGTTGGCGGAACAGATACGCAGTATTTT. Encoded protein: CASSLVGGTDTQYF. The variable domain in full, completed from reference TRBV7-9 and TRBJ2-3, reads DTGVSQNPRHKITKRGQNVTFRCDPISEHNRLYWYRQTLGQGPEFLTYFQNEAQLEKSRLLSDRFSAERPKGSFSTLEIQRTEQGDSAMYLCASSLVGGTDTQYFGPGTRLTVL.

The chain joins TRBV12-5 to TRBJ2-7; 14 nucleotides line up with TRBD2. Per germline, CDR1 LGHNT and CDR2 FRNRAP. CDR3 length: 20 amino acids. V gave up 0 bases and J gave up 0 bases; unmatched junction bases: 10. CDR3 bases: TGTGCTAGTGGTTTGGTGGTTGGGACTAGCGGGGGCCGAAGCTCCTACGAGCAGTACTTC. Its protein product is CASGLVVGTSGGRSSYEQYF.

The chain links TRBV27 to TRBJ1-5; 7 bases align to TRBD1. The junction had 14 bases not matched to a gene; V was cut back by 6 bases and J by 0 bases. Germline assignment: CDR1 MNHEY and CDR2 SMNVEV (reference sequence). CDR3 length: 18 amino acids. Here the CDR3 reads CASRPSGGYTDSNQPQHF. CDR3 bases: TGTGCCAGCAGACCCTCAGGGGGTTATACGGATAGCAATCAGCCCCAGCATTTT.

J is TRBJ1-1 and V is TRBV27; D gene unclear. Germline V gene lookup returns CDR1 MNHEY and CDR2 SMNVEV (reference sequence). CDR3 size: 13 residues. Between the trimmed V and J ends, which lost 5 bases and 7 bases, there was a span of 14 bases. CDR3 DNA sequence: TGTGCCAGCAGTCTCGAGGGAGAAGGTGAAGCTTTCTTT. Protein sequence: CASSLEGEGEAFF.